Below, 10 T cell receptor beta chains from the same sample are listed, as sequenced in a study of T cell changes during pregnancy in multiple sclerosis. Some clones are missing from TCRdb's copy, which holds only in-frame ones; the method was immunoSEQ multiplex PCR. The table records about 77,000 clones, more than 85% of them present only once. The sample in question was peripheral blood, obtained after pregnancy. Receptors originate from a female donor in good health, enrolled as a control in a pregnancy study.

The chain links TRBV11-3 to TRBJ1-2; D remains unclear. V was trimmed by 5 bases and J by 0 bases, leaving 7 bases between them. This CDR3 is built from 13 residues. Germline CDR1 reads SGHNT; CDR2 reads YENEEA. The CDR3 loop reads CASSRATNYGYTF. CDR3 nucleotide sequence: TGTGCCAGCAGCCGTGCTACTAACTATGGCTACACCTTC.

The CDR3 loop reads CATSSFHRGSNQPQHF. In nucleotides, the CDR3 is TGTGCCACCAGCAGCTTCCACAGGGGTAGCAATCAGCCCCAGCATTTT. The V call is TRBV15, the J call TRBJ1-5, with 7 bases lining up with TRBD1. The germline V gene encodes CDR1 LNHNV and CDR2 YYDKDF (reference sequence). With V trimmed by 3 bases and J by 0 bases, 5 bases remained unmatched. This CDR3 is 16 amino acids long. The variable domain in full, completed from reference TRBV15 and TRBJ1-5, reads DAMVIQNPRYQVTQFGKPVTLSCSQTLNHNVMYWYQQKSSQAPKLLFHYYDKDFNNEADTPDNFQSRRPNTSFCFLDIRSPGLGDTAMYLCATSSFHRGSNQPQHFGDGTRLSIL.

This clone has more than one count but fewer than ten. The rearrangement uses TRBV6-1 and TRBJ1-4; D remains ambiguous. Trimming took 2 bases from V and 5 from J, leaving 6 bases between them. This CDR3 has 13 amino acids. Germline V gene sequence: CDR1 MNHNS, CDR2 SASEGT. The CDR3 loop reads CASSETVNEKLFF. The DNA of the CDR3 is TGTGCCAGCAGTGAAACGGTCAATGAAAAACTGTTTTTT.

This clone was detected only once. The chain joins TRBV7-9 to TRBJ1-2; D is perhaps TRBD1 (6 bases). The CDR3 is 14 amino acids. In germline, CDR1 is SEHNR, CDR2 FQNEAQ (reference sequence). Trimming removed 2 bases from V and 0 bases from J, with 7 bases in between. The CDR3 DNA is TGTGCCAGCAGCTTACAGGGGCCTAACTATGGCTACACCTTC. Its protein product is CASSLQGPNYGYTF.

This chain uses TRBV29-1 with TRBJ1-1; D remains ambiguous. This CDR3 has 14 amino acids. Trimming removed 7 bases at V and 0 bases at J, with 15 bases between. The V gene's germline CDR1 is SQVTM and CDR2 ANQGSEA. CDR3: CSATRAVMNTEAFF. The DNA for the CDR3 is TGCAGCGCGACCCGAGCGGTAATGAACACTGAAGCTTTCTTT.

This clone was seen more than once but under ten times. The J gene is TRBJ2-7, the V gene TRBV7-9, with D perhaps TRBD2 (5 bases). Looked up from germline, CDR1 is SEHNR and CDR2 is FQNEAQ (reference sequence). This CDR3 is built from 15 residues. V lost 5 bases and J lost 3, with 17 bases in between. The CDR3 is CASSPITSLLYEQYF. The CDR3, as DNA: TGTGCCAGCAGCCCAATCACTAGTCTCCTCTACGAGCAGTACTTC.

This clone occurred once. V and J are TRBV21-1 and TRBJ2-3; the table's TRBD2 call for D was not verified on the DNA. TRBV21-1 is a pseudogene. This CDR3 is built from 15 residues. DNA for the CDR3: TGTGCCAGCAGCCCACTAGCGGGAGGGACAGATACGCAGTATTTT. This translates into CASSPLAGGTDTQYF.

In DNA form, the CDR3 reads TGTGCCTGGGACAGGGGCTCCTACGAGCAGTACTTC. As protein: CAWDRGSYEQYF. J is TRBJ2-7 and V is TRBV30, with 8 bases matching TRBD1. V shed 5 bases, J shed 0 bases, and the junction held 0 bases outside the gene matches. This CDR3 has 12 residues. From germline, CDR1 is GTSNPN and CDR2 SVGIG (reference sequence).

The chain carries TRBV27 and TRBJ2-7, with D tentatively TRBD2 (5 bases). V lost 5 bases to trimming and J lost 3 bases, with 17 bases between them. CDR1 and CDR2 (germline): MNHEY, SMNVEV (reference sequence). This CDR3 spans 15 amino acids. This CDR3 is CASSVREGSSYEQYF. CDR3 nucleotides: TGTGCCAGCAGTGTGCGAGAGGGTTCGAGCTACGAGCAGTACTTC.

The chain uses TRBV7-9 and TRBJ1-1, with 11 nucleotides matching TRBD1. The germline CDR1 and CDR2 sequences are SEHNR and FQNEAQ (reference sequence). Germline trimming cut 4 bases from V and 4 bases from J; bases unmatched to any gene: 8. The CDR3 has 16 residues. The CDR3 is CASSYGQGAGSTEAFF. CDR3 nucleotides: TGTGCCAGCAGCTACGGACAGGGGGCAGGGAGCACTGAAGCTTTCTTT.